The clone carrying this TCR beta chain was found once. The repertoire was sequenced with immunoSEQ multiplex PCR; TCRdb's copy has only in-frame clones and lacks some. The table shows under 200,000 clones, with more than 80% occurring only once. The V gene's germline CDR1 is MNHEY and CDR2 SMNVEV (reference sequence). This CDR3 spans 15 amino acids. V lost 0 bases, J lost 2 bases, and 10 bases lay in between. The data belong to a study of cytotoxic CD8 clonotypes in ibrutinib-treated CLL. The sample was PBMCs, taken after 24 months of ibrutinib treatment. The V call is TRBV27, the J call TRBJ1-2, with D hard to call. This TCR derives from a human donor with chronic lymphocytic leukemia. CDR3 region: CASSLSGRPNYGYTF. CDR3 nucleotides: TGTGCCAGCAGTTTATCGGGCAGGCCAAACTATGGCTACACCTTC.